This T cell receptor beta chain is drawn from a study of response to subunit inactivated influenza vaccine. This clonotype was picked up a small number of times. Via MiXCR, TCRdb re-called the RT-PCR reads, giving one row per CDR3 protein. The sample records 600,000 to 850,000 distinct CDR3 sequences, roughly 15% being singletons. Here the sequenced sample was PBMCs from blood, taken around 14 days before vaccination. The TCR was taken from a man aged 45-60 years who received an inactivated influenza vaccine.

The CDR3 coding sequence is TGTGCCAGCAGCCCAGACAGGGGGAACATTCAGTACTTC. Encoded protein: CASSPDRGNIQYF. The genes are TRBV11-3 and TRBJ2-4, with 9 bases fitting TRBD1. CDR1 and CDR2 from the germline V gene are SGHNT and YENEEA. Trimming removed 5 bases from V and 7 bases from J; junction bases left unmatched: 3. This CDR3 has 13 residues.